This T cell receptor beta chain was obtained from a study of T cell clonality in common variable immunodeficiency. With V trimmed by 5 bases and J by 9 bases, 7 bases remained unmatched. CDR3 length: 14 residues. Germline V gives CDR1 LGHNA, CDR2 YNFKEQ. Generated by immunoSEQ multiplex PCR, the TCRdb table keeps only in-frame clones and is missing some. The profile covers 50,000 to 60,000 clones, none occurring a single time. This clone was recorded many times. The read terminates 3 residues ahead of where the CDR3 ends, so the germline J gene completes it. The sequence came from a person aged 18 to 69 in good health. This rearrangement joins TRBV4-2 to TRBJ2-1; TRBD1 aligns across 10 bases. The material sequenced was peripheral blood mononuclear cells. The CDR3 sequence is CASSYSGTGVEQFF. The sequenced part of the CDR3 DNA is TGTGCCAGCAGCTATTCCGGGACAGGGGTTGAG.